A selection of T cell receptor beta chains follows, all from one sample in a study of T cell repertoires in cytomegalovirus infection. TCRdb reanalysed the reads using MiXCR and keeps one entry per CDR3 protein. The sample has about 920,000 distinct CDR3 sequences, 25% to 40% seen once. These receptors have no identified antigens. The specimen comprised cultured CD8+ T cells from PBMCs, sampled from culture after CMV antigen stimulation. All receptors derive from a human donor in good health (CMV status not recorded). Some clones in this sample may be carry-over from other donors' samples. The CDR3 runs from the conserved cysteine through the conserved F or W. A D gene is named only where the DNA matches it firmly. The size entry is marked missing in some rows and otherwise reads once, few, many or a size class.

abundance,d_gene,j_gene,v_gene,CDR3nt,CDR3aa
.,TRBD1,TRBJ1-2,TRBV7-6,TGTGCCAGCAGCTCCGTGTCAGGGGGCCCTAACTATGGCTACACCTTC,CASSSVSGGPNYGYTF
.,.,TRBJ1-2,TRBV12-5,TGTGCTAGTGGCCCCTCGGCGAATGGCTACACCTTC,CASGPSANGYTF
.,.,TRBJ1-2,TRBV6-2/TRBV6-3,TGTGCCAGCAGTTACGGGGCCAGCCCAGGCGGTGGCTACACCTTC,CASSYGASPGGGYTF
many,TRBD2,TRBJ2-7,TRBV27,TGTGCCAGCAGTTTAAGCGGGGGAACCTACGAGCAGTACTTC,CASSLSGGTYEQYF
many,TRBD1,TRBJ1-1,TRBV7-9,TGTGCCAGCAGCCAATTAGGACAGGGTGGTACTGAAGCTTTCTTT,CASSQLGQGGTEAFF
once,.,TRBJ2-7,TRBV6-6,TGTGCCATCGGGCCTTACGAGCAGTACTTC,CAIGPYEQYF
.,.,TRBJ1-2,TRBV6-1,TGTGCCAGCAGACCACGGATCAGGGACTCTTATGGATATGGCTACACCTTC,CASRPRIRDSYGYGYTF
many,TRBD1,TRBJ1-4,TRBV7-6,TGTGCCAGCAGCTTAGACTGGGACAGGGTTCTGTTTTTT,CASSLDWDRVLFF
.,TRBD1,TRBJ2-7,TRBV18,TGTGCCAGCTCAACAAAGGGACAGGGTAACTACGAGCAGTACTTC,CASSTKGQGNYEQYF
many,.,TRBJ1-1,TRBV7-6,TGTGCCAGCAGCTTAGCGCAGGGAACTGAAGCTTTCTTT,CASSLAQGTEAFF
.,.,TRBJ1-5,TRBV19,TGTGCCAGTAGTATGCGGGACGGGACTAATCAGCCCCAGCATTTT,CASSMRDGTNQPQHF
few,TRBD2,TRBJ2-3,TRBV19,TGTGCCAGTAGTATGACTAGCAGCAGCACAGATACGCAGTATTTT,CASSMTSSSTDTQYF
.,TRBD1,TRBJ1-2,TRBV5-1,TGCGCCAGCAGCTTGAGAGACAGGGTCTATGGCTACACCTTC,CASSLRDRVYGYTF
few,TRBD1,TRBJ1-5,TRBV6-2/TRBV6-3,TGTGCCAGCAGGGACAGGAGCAATCAGCCCCAGCATTTT,CASRDRSNQPQHF
few,.,TRBJ2-7,TRBV4-1,TGCGCCAGCAGCCAAGAGGGGGACACCTCCTACGAGCAGTACTTC,CASSQEGDTSYEQYF
.,.,TRBJ1-5,TRBV12-5,TGTGCTAGTGGTTTGTGGGATCAGCCCCAGCATTTT,CASGLWDQPQHF
many,TRBD1,TRBJ2-3,TRBV11-2,TGTGCCAGCAGCTTAGTACTTCTGACAGGGGGCGCGATAGATACGCAGTATTTT,CASSLVLLTGGAIDTQYF
.,.,TRBJ1-4,TRBV3-1,TGTGCCAGCAGCCAATCCCGGGACGTTGTATCAACTAATGAAAAACTGTTTTTT,CASSQSRDVVSTNEKLFF
.,.,TRBJ2-1,TRBV7-9,TGTGCCAGCAGCTTTAACCAACCTGAGCAGTTCTTC,CASSFNQPEQFF
few,.,TRBJ1-1,TRBV7-8,TGTGCCAGCAGCTTATGGGAGGGTAGTCGGACTGAAGCTTTCTTT,CASSLWEGSRTEAFF
few,TRBD2,TRBJ2-3,TRBV7-2,TGTGCCAGCAGCTTAGTGACTAGCCCTACGCAGTATTTT,CASSLVTSPTQYF
.,.,TRBJ2-1,TRBV5-4,TGTGCCACCGCCGAATCCGGATACAATGAGCAGTTCTTC,CATAESGYNEQFF
.,TRBD2,TRBJ2-7,TRBV6-1,TGTGCCAGCAGTTGGGACTATCCCTACGAGCAGTACTTC,CASSWDYPYEQYF
few,.,TRBJ1-2,TRBV27,TGTGCCAGCAGTTTTTCCCCCACGGGGGGGAGATTACATGGCTACACCTTC,CASSFSPTGGRLHGYTF
once,.,TRBJ2-7,TRBV20-1,TGCAGTGCTACGCCATTGGGGGCCCCGTACGAGCAGTACTTC,CSATPLGAPYEQYF
few,TRBD2,TRBJ2-7,TRBV7-4,TGTGCCAGCATCCCAAGCGGGAGCTACGAGCAGTACTTC,CASIPSGSYEQYF
.,TRBD1,TRBJ1-3,TRBV7-2,TGTGCCAGCAGCTTAGGACAGGGGGCCTTCTCTGGAAACACCATATATTTT,CASSLGQGAFSGNTIYF
.,TRBD2,TRBJ2-1,TRBV5-4,TGTGCCAGCAGCTTGGACTGGACTAGCGGGGCCGACAATGAGCAGTTCTTC,CASSLDWTSGADNEQFF
.,.,TRBJ1-5,TRBV28,TGTGCCAGCAGTTTACGATCAGGGTCACACCAGCCCCAGCATTTT,CASSLRSGSHQPQHF
.,.,TRBJ2-3,TRBV19,TGTGCCAGTAGTATTATCTTCCGAGATACGCAGTATTTT,CASSIIFRDTQYF
many,TRBD1,TRBJ1-2,TRBV7-9,TGTGCCAGCAGCGGCACAGGGGGCGTCTATGGCTACACCTTC,CASSGTGGVYGYTF
few,.,TRBJ1-2,TRBV6-1,TGTGCCAGCAGTGATCAAACTCGACAGACCTATGGCTACACCTTC,CASSDQTRQTYGYTF
.,TRBD1,TRBJ1-1,TRBV6-1,TGTGCCAGCAGGGAAGACAGGGGGGTCGCTGAAGCTTTCTTT,CASREDRGVAEAFF
.,.,TRBJ1-1,TRBV19,TGTGCCAGTAGTAGATTCGGTTGGGGTGAAGCTTTCTTT,CASSRFGWGEAFF
.,.,TRBJ2-4,TRBV5-4,TGTGCCAGCACCTTGGGGACTCTTCAGTACTTC,CASTLGTLQYF
.,TRBD2,TRBJ2-5,TRBV6-5,TGTGCCAGCAGTTACTCCCTAGCGGGGCAAGAGCCCCAGTACTTC,CASSYSLAGQEPQYF
.,.,TRBJ2-2,TRBV7-6,TGTGCCAGCAGCTTGGTTGGGGAGAGTGGGGCCGGGGAGCTGTTTTTT,CASSLVGESGAGELFF
few,.,TRBJ2-1,TRBV6-2/TRBV6-3,TGTGCCAGCAGTTACTCGTTTAATAGGCAAACTATCGATGAGCAGTTCTTC,CASSYSFNRQTIDEQFF
.,.,TRBJ2-2,TRBV6-1,TGTGCCAGCAACCCGATGAACGGGGAGCTGTTTTTT,CASNPMNGELFF
.,.,TRBJ2-1,TRBV20-1,TGCAGTGCTAGAGTCTCCCTAAGGGGGGATGAGCAGTTCTTC,CSARVSLRGDEQFF
many,.,TRBJ2-5,TRBV18,TGTGCCAGCTCACCAAAGCAGAAGGGAGAGACCCAGTACTTC,CASSPKQKGETQYF
.,.,TRBJ2-2,TRBV7-9,TGTGCCAGCAGCTCCTCCAGGGAGAACACCGGGGAGCTGTTTTTT,CASSSSRENTGELFF